The clone carrying this TCR beta chain came up once. Its antigen is not known. CDR1 and CDR2 (germline): MNHEY, SVGAGI. Trimming cost V 7 bases and J 1 base, with 12 bases left between them. This CDR3 comprises 14 residues. Surgery without prior neoadjuvant therapy was the treatment of the selected pancreatic ductal adenocarcinoma patients. Some clones are missing from TCRdb's copy, which holds only in-frame ones; the method was immunoSEQ multiplex PCR. The sample includes over 85,000 clones, 90% to 95% of them seen just once. This sample is drawn from a study of T cells in pancreatic ductal adenocarcinoma. Regarding the study as a whole: Tumor and blood clonality did not differ significantly, about 0.1 versus 0.071. Blood had more productive templates and around 8.2-fold more unique clonotypes than tumor.

This receptor was identified in a human donor with pancreatic ductal adenocarcinoma. Sequenced material: PBMCs. The rearrangement joins TRBV6-5 to TRBJ2-3; possibly TRBD2 for D (5 bases). The CDR3 nucleotides read TGTGCCAGCACCCGGACTGGCGGCACAGATACGCAGTATTTT. Encoded protein: CASTRTGGTDTQYF.